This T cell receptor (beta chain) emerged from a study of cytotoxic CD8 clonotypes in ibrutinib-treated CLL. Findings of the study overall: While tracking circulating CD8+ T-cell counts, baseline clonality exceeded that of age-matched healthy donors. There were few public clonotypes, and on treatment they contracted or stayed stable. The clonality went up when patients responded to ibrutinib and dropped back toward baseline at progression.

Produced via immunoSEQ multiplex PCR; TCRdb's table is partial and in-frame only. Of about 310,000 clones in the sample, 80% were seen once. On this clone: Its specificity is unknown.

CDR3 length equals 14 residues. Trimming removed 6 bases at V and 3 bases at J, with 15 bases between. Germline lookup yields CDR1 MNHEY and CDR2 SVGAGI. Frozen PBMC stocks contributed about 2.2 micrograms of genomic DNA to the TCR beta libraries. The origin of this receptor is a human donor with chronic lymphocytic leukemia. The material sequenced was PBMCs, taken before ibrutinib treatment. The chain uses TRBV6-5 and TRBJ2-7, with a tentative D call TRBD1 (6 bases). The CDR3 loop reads CASRQGGDFYEQYF. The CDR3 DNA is TGTGCCAGCAGACAGGGTGGCGACTTCTACGAGCAGTACTTC.